This T cell receptor beta chain is drawn from a study of T-cell memory formation after mild COVID-19. Overall study findings and caveats: CD4/CD8 balance characterized clones contracting day 15 to 85, and CD4+ skew characterized later expanders. Contracting CD4+ clones sat mainly in CM and EM; CD8+ in EMRA.

V was pared by 4 bases and J by 0 bases, with 22 bases between. CDR3 size: 18 residues. Germline-derived CDR1 and CDR2 are SQVTM and ANQGSEA. Concerning this clonotype: Its antigen is as yet unknown.

Barcoded TCR alpha and TCR beta cDNA libraries with UMIs came from 5'RACE using constant-segment primers. TCRdb re-derived calls from the 5' RACE reads in MiXCR, one entry per CDR3 protein. The sample has under 350,000 distinct CDR3 sequences, 15% to 20% seen once. V usage is TRBV29-1 and J usage is TRBJ2-1; possibly TRBD2 for D (6 bases). The sample taken for sequencing was PBMCs or a T cell subset sorted from them (not recorded which). The receptor was derived from a man between 18 and 35 years old who had mild COVID-19 (a few samples of this study predate the infection). Cell type and time point are not known. The CDR3 bases are TGCAGCGTTGGACAAATATGGCGGGGCCTAACCTCCTACAATGAGCAGTTCTTC. This sequence encodes CSVGQIWRGLTSYNEQFF.